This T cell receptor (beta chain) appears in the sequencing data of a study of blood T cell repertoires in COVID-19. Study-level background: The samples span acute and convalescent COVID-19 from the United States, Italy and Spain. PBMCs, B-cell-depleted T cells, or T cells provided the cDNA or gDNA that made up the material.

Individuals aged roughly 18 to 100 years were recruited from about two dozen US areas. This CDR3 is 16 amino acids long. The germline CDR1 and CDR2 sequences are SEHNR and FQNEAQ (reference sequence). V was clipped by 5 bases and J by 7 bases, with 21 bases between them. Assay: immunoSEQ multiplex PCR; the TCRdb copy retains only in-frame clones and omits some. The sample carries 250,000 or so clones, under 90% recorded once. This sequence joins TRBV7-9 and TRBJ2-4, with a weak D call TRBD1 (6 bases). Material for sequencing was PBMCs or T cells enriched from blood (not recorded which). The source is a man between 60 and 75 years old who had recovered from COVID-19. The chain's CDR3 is CASSTTAPQGDNIQYF. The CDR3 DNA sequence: TGTGCCAGCAGCACGACAGCTCCACAGGGAGACAACATTCAGTACTTC. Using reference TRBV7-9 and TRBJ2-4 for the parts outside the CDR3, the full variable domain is DTGVSQNPRHKITKRGQNVTFRCDPISEHNRLYWYRQTLGQGPEFLTYFQNEAQLEKSRLLSDRFSAERPKGSFSTLEIQRTEQGDSAMYLCASSTTAPQGDNIQYFGAGTRLSVL.